This TCR beta chain derives from a study of CD8 T cells in Susac syndrome. This CDR3 is built from 16 residues. The V gene's germline CDR1 is SGDLS and CDR2 YYNGEE. Germline trimming cut 4 bases from V and 0 bases from J; bases unmatched to any gene: 6. In blood CD8+ and CD4+ T cells, TCR beta underwent sequencing. The multiple sclerosis controls were treatment-naive patients, and their relapsing-remitting disease was stable or active. Negative isolation yielded CD4+ and CD8+ T cells, and FACS enriched TEMRA cells. With random hexamers, roughly 0.45 to 1 ug RNA was reverse transcribed. Amplification of TCR beta CDR3 by immunoSEQ multiplex PCR spanned 54 Vbeta and 13 Jbeta. From the immunoSEQ multiplex PCR reads, TCRdb called clonotypes with MiXCR, one entry per CDR3 protein. Here the sample spans 300,000 or so distinct CDR3 sequences, about 91% being singletons.

The receptor comes from a human donor with multiple sclerosis. The chain couples TRBV9 to TRBJ2-1; the match to TRBD1 covers 8 bases. Sequences were obtained from CD4+ T cells from PBMCs. The CDR3 bases are TGTGCCAGCAGCTATGACAGGGGCAGCTCCTACAATGAGCAGTTCTTC. It specifies CASSYDRGSSYNEQFF.